This T cell receptor (beta chain) was found in a study of cytomegalovirus exposure and HLA in healthy donors. Notes on the study in general: Specific recognition of CMV antigens was confirmed in vitro for three chains (all CMV-associated). A later analysis appeared to link common viral pathogens to several of the most significant clusters.

Trimming shortened V by 8 bases and J by 0 bases, and 20 bases separated the two germline ends. Germline assignment: CDR1 MNHEY and CDR2 SMNVEV (reference sequence). The CDR3 is 18 amino acids. In the PCR, 60 Vbeta and 13 Jbeta primers were used. Sequenced by immunoSEQ multiplex PCR; TCRdb stores in-frame clones only, minus some. Of about 160,000 clones in the sample, roughly 80% were seen once. With respect to this clone: Its specificity is not known.

The rearrangement uses TRBV27 and TRBJ1-6; D might be TRBD1 (6 bases). Input material: PBMCs. This TCR derives from a male donor in good health and CMV-seropositive. The CDR3, as DNA: TGTGCCAGCTCTTGGGCGACAGGAACTAACTCCTATAATTCACCCCTCCACTTT. Its protein product is CASSWATGTNSYNSPLHF.